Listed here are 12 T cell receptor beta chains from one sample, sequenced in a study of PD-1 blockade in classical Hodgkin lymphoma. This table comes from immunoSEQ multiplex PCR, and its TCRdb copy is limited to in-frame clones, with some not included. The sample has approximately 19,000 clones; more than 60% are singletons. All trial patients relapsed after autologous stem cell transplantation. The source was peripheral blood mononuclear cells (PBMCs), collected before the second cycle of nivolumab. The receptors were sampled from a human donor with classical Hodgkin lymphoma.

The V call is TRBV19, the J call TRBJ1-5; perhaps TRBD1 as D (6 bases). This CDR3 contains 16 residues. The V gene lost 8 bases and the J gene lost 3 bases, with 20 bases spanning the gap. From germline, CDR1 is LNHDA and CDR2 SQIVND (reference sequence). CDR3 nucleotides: TGTGCCAGTCGATTATCCCGGGGGCGCGACAATCAGCCCCAGCATTTT. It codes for CASRLSRGRDNQPQHF.

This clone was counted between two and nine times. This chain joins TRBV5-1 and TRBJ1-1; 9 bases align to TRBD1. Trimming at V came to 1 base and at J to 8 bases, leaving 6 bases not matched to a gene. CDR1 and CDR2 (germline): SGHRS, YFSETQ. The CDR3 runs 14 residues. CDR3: CASSLLGQGREAFF. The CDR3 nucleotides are TGCGCCAGCAGCTTGTTGGGACAGGGCCGAGAAGCTTTCTTT.

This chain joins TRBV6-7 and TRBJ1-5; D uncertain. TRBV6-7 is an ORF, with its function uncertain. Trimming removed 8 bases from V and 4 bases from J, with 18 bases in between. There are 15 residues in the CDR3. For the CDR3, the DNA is TGTGCCAGCTGGCTTACTGGCAGCTCTAATCAGCCCCAGCATTTT. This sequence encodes CASWLTGSSNQPQHF.

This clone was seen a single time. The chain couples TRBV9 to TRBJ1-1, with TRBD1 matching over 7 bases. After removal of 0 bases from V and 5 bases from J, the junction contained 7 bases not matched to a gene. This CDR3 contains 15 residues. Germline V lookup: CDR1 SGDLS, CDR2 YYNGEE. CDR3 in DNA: TGTGCCAGCAGCGTAGGGGCAGGGGGAGGGACTGAAGCTTTCTTT. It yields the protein CASSVGAGGGTEAFF.

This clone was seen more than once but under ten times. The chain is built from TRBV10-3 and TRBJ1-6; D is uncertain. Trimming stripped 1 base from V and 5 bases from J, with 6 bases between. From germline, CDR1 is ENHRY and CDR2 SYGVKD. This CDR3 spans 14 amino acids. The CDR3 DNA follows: TGTGCCATCAGTGAGTGGGCAGATAATTCACCCCTCCACTTT. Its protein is CAISEWADNSPLHF.

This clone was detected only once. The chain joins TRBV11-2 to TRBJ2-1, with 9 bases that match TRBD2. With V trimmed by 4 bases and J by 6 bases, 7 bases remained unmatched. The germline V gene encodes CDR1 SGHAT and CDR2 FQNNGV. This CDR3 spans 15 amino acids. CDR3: CASSSLAGVGNEQFF. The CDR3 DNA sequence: TGTGCCAGCAGCTCTTTAGCGGGGGTTGGCAATGAGCAGTTCTTC.

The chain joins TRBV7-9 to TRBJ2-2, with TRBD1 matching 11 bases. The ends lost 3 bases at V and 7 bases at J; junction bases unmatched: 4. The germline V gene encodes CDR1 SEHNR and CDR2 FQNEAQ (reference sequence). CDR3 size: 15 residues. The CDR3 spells CASSLSGTGGGELFF. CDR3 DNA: TGTGCCAGCAGCTTGTCCGGGACAGGGGGCGGGGAGCTGTTTTTT.

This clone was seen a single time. The CDR3 nucleotides are TGTGCCAGCAGTGAAGCAGGGGTTAACTATGGCTACACCTTC. It is translated as CASSEAGVNYGYTF. The chain couples TRBV2 to TRBJ1-2, with D perhaps TRBD1 (5 bases). CDR3 length: 14 residues. V was cut by 0 bases and J by 1 base, with 6 bases left in between. Germline V gives CDR1 SNHLY, CDR2 FYNNEI.

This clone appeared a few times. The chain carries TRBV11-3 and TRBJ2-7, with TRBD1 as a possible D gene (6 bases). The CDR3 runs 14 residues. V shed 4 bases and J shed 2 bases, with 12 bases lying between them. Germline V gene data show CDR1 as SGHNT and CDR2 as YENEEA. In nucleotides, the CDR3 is TGTGCCAGCAGCTGGGGAGACAGGACCTACGAGCAGTACTTC. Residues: CASSWGDRTYEQYF.

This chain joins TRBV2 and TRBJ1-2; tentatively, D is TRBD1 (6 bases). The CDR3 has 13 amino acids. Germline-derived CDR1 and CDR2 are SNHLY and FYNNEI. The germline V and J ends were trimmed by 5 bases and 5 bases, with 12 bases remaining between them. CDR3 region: CASSQDSLYGYTF. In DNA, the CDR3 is TGTGCCAGCAGTCAGGACAGTCTATATGGCTACACCTTC.

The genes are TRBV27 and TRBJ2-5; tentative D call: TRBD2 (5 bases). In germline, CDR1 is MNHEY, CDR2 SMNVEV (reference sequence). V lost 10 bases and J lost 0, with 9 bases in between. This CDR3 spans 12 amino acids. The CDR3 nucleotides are TGTGCCACCGGGGAGTACCAAGAGACCCAGTACTTC. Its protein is CATGEYQETQYF.

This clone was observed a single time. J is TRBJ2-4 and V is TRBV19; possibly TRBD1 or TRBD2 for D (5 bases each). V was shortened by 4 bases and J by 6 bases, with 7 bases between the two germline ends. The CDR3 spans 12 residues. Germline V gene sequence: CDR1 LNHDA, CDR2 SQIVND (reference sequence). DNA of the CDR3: TGTGCCAGTAGTAGGGACGGAAACATTCAGTACTTC. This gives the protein CASSRDGNIQYF.